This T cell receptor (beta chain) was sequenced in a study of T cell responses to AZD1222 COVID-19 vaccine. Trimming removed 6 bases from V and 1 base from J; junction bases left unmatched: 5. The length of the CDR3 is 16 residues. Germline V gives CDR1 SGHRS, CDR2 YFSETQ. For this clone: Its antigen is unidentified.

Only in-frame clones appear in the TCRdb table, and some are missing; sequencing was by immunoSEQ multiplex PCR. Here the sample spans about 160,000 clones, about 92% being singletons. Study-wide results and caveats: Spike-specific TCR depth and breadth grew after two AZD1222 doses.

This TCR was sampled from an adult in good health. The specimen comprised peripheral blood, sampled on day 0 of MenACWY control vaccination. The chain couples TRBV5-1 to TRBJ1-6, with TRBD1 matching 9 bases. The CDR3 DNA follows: TGCGCCAGCAAACCGGGACAGGGATCCTATAATTCACCCCTCCACTTT. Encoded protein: CASKPGQGSYNSPLHF.